This T cell receptor (beta chain) derives from a study of shared clonotypes between healthy human individuals. The germline gives CDR1 LNHDA, CDR2 SQIVND (reference sequence). The CDR3 loop spans 13 amino acids. V lost 1 base, J lost 3 bases, and 6 bases lay in between. Some clones are missing from TCRdb's copy, which holds only in-frame ones; the method was immunoSEQ multiplex PCR. The table lists about 2.3 million clones, 92% of them singletons. This clone was counted once. The split of CD4+ cells yielded CD45RA+ naive and CD45RA-negative memory subsets. The receptor was derived from a man younger than 35 in good health. Some clones in this sample may be carry-over from other donors' samples. This chain connects TRBV19 to TRBJ2-5, with a weak D call TRBD1 (5 bases). The sequencing sample was made of naive CD4+ T cells from PBMCs. As for subset: CD45RA+ positively selected. CDR3 DNA: TGTGCCAGTAGTATAGTAGGGGAAGAGACCCAGTACTTC. It codes for CASSIVGEETQYF.